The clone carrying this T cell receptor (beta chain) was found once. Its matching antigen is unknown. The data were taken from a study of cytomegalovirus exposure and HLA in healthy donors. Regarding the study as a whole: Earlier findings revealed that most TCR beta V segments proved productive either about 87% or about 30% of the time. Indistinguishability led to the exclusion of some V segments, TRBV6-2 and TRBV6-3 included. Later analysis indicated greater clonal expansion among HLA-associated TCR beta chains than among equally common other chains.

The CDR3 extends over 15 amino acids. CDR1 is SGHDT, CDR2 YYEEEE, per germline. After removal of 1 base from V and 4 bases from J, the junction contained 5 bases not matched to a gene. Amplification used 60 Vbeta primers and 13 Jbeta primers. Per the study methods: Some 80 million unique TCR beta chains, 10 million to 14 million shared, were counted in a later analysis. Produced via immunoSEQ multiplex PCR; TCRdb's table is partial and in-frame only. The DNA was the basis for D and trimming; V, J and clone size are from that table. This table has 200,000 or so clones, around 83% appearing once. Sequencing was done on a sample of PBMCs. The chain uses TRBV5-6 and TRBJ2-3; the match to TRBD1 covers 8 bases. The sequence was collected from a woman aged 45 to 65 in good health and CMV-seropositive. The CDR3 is CASSLFDRGSDTQYF. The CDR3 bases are TGTGCCAGCAGCTTGTTCGACAGGGGTTCAGATACGCAGTATTTT. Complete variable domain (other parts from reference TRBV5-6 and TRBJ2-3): DAGVTQSPTHLIKTRGQQVTLRCSPKSGHDTVSWYQQALGQGPQFIFQYYEEEERQRGNFPDRFSGHQFPNYSSELNVNALLLGDSALYLCASSLFDRGSDTQYFGPGTRLTVL.